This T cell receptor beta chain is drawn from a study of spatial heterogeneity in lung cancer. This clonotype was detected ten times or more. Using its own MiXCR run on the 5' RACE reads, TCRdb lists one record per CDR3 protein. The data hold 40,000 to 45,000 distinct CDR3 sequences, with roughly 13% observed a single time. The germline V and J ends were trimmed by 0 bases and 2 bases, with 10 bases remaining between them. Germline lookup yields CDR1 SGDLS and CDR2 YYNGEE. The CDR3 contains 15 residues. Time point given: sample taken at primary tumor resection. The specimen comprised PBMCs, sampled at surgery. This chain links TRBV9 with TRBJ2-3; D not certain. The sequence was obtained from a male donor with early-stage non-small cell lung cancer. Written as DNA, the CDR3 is TGTGCCAGCAGCGTAGGCCCGCTATCCACAGATACGCAGTATTTT. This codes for CASSVGPLSTDTQYF.